A single sample is the source of the 17 T cell receptor beta chains below, sequenced in a study of cytomegalovirus exposure and HLA in healthy donors. PCR amplification relied on 60 Vbeta primers (plus 13 Jbeta primers). This table comes from immunoSEQ multiplex PCR, and its TCRdb copy is limited to in-frame clones, with some not included. Seen here are 150,000 to 200,000 clones, 84% observed once, and the top ten hold around 0.24%. Sequencing was carried out using PBMCs. These TCRs come from a boy between 10 and 17 years old in good health and CMV-seronegative.

The V call is TRBV9, the J call TRBJ2-3; D remains ambiguous. Trimming shortened V by 7 bases and J by 0 bases, and 3 bases separated the two germline ends. The germline V gene has CDR1 SGDLS and CDR2 YYNGEE. The length of the CDR3 is 11 residues. DNA of the CDR3: TGTGCCAGCGCGAGCACAGATACGCAGTATTTT. Protein product: CASASTDTQYF.

The chain joins TRBV11-2 to TRBJ2-5; D might be TRBD2 (5 bases). This CDR3 contains 15 residues. Germline CDR1 is SGHAT and CDR2 is FQNNGV. V was trimmed by 8 bases and J by 1 base, leaving 17 bases between them. The CDR3 nucleotides read TGTGCCAGCCAACGGGAATTGGGCAGCCAAGAGACCCAGTACTTC. This translates into CASQRELGSQETQYF.

The rearrangement joins TRBV5-1 to TRBJ2-2; a weak D match, TRBD1 (6 bases). This CDR3 spans 14 amino acids. The germline V gene encodes CDR1 SGHRS and CDR2 YFSETQ. Trimming stripped 7 bases from V and 0 bases from J, with 10 bases between. Here the CDR3 reads CASGTPTNTGELFF. In DNA form, the CDR3 reads TGCGCCAGCGGGACACCGACGAACACCGGGGAGCTGTTTTTT. The entire variable domain, with the rest obtained from reference TRBV5-1 and TRBJ2-2, is as follows: KAGVTQTPRYLIKTRGQQVTLSCSPISGHRSVSWYQQTPGQGLQFLFEYFSETQRNKGNFPGRFSGRQFSNSRSEMNVSTLELGDSALYLCASGTPTNTGELFFGEGSRLTVL.

The chain is built from TRBV7-9 and TRBJ2-3, with TRBD2 matching over 7 bases. J was trimmed by 2 bases and V by 6 bases; bases with no gene match: 8. Germline CDR1 and CDR2: SEHNR and FQNEAQ (reference sequence). CDR3 length equals 15 residues. The CDR3 protein is CASSRAGQLTDTQYF. The CDR3 region has the DNA TGTGCCAGCAGTCGAGCGGGGCAACTCACAGATACGCAGTATTTT.

This chain uses TRBV23-1 with TRBJ1-1; TRBD1 matches 7 bases. TRBV23-1 is designated an ORF whose function remains uncertain. CDR3 length: 16 amino acids. With V trimmed by 7 bases and J by 3 bases, 14 bases remained unmatched. This CDR3 is CASMAGQDATYTEAFF. Written as DNA, the CDR3 is TGCGCCAGCATGGCTGGACAGGACGCGACGTACACTGAAGCTTTCTTT.

This clone was observed a handful of times. The chain uses TRBV4-2 and TRBJ2-7; 12 nucleotides match TRBD2. The CDR3 sequence is 18 residues long. The V gene's germline CDR1 is LGHNA and CDR2 YNFKEQ. V gave up 0 bases and J gave up 7 bases; unmatched junction bases: 13. This CDR3 is CASSQDLRPSGRAREQYF. The CDR3 DNA is TGTGCCAGCAGCCAAGATCTCAGGCCTAGCGGGAGGGCGCGGGAGCAGTACTTC.

Written as DNA, the CDR3 is TGTGCCAGCAGCTCTGACAGGGGGCAAAACACCGGGGAGCTGTTTTTT. Residues: CASSSDRGQNTGELFF. This rearrangement joins TRBV13 to TRBJ2-2, with 10 bases matching TRBD1. The CDR3 runs to 16 residues. Germline V gene data show CDR1 as PRHDT and CDR2 as FYEKMQ (reference sequence). The trim removed 4 bases at V and 2 bases at J, leaving 4 bases unmatched.

The chain uses TRBV7-3 and TRBJ2-2, with 8 bases lining up with TRBD1. The CDR3 has 14 amino acids. In germline, CDR1 is SGHTA, CDR2 FQGTGA. With V trimmed by 3 bases and J by 6 bases, 3 bases remained unmatched. In DNA, the CDR3 is TGTGCCAGCAGCTTCGACAGGGGCGCCGGGGAGCTGTTTTTT. It translates to CASSFDRGAGELFF.

The rearrangement joins TRBV2 to TRBJ1-6, with TRBD1 matching over 7 bases. Looked up from germline, CDR1 is SNHLY and CDR2 is FYNNEI. The CDR3 is 14 residues long. The V and J ends lost 4 bases and 7 bases, in that order; junction bases with no gene match: 4. CDR3 in amino acids: CASSVGTENSPLHF. CDR3 coding DNA: TGTGCCAGCAGTGTTGGGACAGAAAATTCACCCCTCCACTTT.

V is TRBV27 and J is TRBJ2-1; D ambiguous. CDR1 is MNHEY and CDR2 is SMNVEV in the germline V gene (reference sequence). V gave up 5 bases and J gave up 6 bases, with 11 bases separating them. CDR3 size: 13 residues. The CDR3 sequence is CASSLYYRNEQFF. The CDR3 DNA sequence: TGTGCCAGCAGTCTGTACTACCGCAATGAGCAGTTCTTC.

The chain combines TRBV20-1 with TRBJ2-3, with D unclear. Germline-derived CDR1 and CDR2 are DFQATT and SNEGSKA (reference sequence). This CDR3 comprises 11 residues. V was shortened by 6 bases and J by 5 bases, with 9 bases between the two germline ends. The CDR3 loop is CSAPTQDTQYF. The CDR3, as DNA: TGCAGTGCCCCTACTCAAGATACGCAGTATTTT.

V usage is TRBV4-1 and J usage is TRBJ2-1; D unclear. Trimming left V 0 bases short and J 4 bases short, with 10 bases between. CDR1 is MGHRA, CDR2 YSYEKL, per germline. This CDR3 is 15 amino acids long. DNA of the CDR3: TGCGCCAGCAGCCAAGACCTAAACTGGTACAATGAGCAGTTCTTC. Residues: CASSQDLNWYNEQFF.

J is TRBJ1-6 and V is TRBV18; possible D gene TRBD1, 6 bases. Between the trimmed V and J ends, which lost 6 bases and 15 bases, there was a span of 15 bases. Per the germline V gene, CDR1 is KGHSH and CDR2 is LQKENI. This CDR3 region has 12 residues. The CDR3 DNA is TGTGCCAGCTCGCAGACAGGTCAAATCCTCCACTTT. This encodes CASSQTGQILHF.

V usage is TRBV6-6 and J usage is TRBJ1-1; TRBD1 aligns across 7 bases. V lost 3 bases to trimming and J lost 6 bases; unmatched junction nucleotides: 10. Germline V gene data show CDR1 as MNHNY and CDR2 as SVGAGI (reference sequence). The CDR3 totals 15 residues. CDR3 DNA: TGTGCCAGCAGTTATAATTTCGGACAGGCACCTGAAGCTTTCTTT. Amino acid sequence: CASSYNFGQAPEAFF.

This chain uses TRBV18 with TRBJ2-3, with D perhaps TRBD2 (5 bases). Germline V gene sequence: CDR1 KGHSH, CDR2 LQKENI. This CDR3 region has 14 residues. V was trimmed by 3 bases and J by 0 bases, leaving 7 bases between them. The CDR3 region has the DNA TGTGCCAGCTCACCTCTAGCTAGCACAGATACGCAGTATTTT. Amino acids: CASSPLASTDTQYF.

V and J are TRBV10-3 and TRBJ1-5; D gene unclear. The germline V gene has CDR1 ENHRY and CDR2 SYGVKD. The CDR3 contains 13 residues. CDR3: CANGKGGNQPQHF. CDR3 bases: TGTGCTAACGGGAAGGGTGGCAATCAGCCCCAGCATTTT.

V is TRBV19 and J is TRBJ1-2; 7 bases are a match to TRBD1. CDR1 and CDR2 (germline): LNHDA, SQIVND (reference sequence). CDR3 length: 13 amino acids. V lost 6 bases to trimming and J lost 3 bases; unmatched junction nucleotides: 4. CDR3 residues: CASRGDRYYGYTF. In DNA form, the CDR3 reads TGTGCCAGTAGGGGGGACAGATACTATGGCTACACCTTC.